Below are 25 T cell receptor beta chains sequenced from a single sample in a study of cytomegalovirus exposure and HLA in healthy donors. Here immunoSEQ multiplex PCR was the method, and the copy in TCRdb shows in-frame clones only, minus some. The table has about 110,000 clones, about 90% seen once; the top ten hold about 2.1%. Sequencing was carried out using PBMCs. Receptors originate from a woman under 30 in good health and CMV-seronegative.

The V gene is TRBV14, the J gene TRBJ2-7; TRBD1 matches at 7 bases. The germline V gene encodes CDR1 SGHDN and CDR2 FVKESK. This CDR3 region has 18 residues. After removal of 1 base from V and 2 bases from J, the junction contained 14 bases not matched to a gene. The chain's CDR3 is CASSQGWTGQRYTYEQYF. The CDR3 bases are TGTGCCAGCAGCCAAGGTTGGACGGGACAGCGATATACCTACGAGCAGTACTTC.

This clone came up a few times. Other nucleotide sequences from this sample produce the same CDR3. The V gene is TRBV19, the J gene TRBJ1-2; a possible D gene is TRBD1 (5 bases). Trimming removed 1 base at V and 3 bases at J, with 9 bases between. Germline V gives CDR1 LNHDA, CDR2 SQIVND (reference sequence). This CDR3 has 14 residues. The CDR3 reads CASSIGTGDYGYTF. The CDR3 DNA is TGTGCCAGTAGTATAGGGACGGGGGACTATGGCTACACCTTC.

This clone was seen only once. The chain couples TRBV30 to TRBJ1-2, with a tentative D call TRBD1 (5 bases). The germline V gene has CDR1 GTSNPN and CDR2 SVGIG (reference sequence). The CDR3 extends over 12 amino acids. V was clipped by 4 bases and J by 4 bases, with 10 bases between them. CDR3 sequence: CAWTGFSYGYTF. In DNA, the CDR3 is TGTGCCTGGACAGGGTTTAGCTATGGCTACACCTTC.

This CDR3 reads CASSFRGKPGELFF. CDR3 nucleotide sequence: TGTGCCAGCAGTTTCCGGGGTAAACCCGGGGAGCTGTTTTTT. The chain couples TRBV28 to TRBJ2-2; D might be TRBD2 (5 bases). This CDR3 comprises 14 residues. Per germline, CDR1 MDHEN and CDR2 SYDVKM. V was trimmed by 3 bases and J by 6 bases, leaving 11 bases between them.

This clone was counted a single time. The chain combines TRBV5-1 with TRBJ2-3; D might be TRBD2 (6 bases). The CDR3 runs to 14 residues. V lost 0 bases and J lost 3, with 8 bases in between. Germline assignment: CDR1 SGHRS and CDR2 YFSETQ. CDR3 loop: CASSLGTNTDTQYF. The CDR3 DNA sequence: TGCGCCAGCAGCTTGGGGACTAATACAGATACGCAGTATTTT. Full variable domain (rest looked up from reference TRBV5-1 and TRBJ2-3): KAGVTQTPRYLIKTRGQQVTLSCSPISGHRSVSWYQQTPGQGLQFLFEYFSETQRNKGNFPGRFSGRQFSNSRSEMNVSTLELGDSALYLCASSLGTNTDTQYFGPGTRLTVL.

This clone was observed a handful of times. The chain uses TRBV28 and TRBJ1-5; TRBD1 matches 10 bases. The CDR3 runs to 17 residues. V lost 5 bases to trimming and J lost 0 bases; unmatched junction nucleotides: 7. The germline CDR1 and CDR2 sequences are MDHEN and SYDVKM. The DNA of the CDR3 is TGTGCCAGCAGTCCCCCTGGGACAGGGGTTAGCAATCAGCCCCAGCATTTT. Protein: CASSPPGTGVSNQPQHF.

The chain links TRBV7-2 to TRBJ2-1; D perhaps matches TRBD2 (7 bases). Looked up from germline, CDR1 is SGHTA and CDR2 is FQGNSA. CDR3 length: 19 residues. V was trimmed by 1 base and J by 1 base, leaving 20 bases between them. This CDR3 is CASSLVGGVTRGSYNEQFF. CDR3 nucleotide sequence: TGTGCCAGCAGCTTAGTAGGGGGGGTTACTAGGGGATCCTACAATGAGCAGTTCTTC.

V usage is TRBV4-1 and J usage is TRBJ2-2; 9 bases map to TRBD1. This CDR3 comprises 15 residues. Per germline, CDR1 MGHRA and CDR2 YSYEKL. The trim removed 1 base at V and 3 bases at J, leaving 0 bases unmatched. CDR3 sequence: CASSQGDRDTGELFF. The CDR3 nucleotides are TGCGCCAGCAGCCAAGGGGACAGGGACACCGGGGAGCTGTTTTTT.

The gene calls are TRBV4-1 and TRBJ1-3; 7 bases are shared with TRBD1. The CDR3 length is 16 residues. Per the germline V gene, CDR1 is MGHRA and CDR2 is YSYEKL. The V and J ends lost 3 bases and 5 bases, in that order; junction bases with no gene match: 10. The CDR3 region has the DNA TGCGCCAGCAGCCATTTCGACAGGGAAGAAAGAAACACCATATATTTT. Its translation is CASSHFDREERNTIYF.

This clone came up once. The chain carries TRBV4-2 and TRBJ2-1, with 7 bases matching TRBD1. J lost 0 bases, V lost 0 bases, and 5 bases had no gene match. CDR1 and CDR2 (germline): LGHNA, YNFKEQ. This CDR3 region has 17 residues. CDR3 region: CASSQEGGHSSYNEQFF. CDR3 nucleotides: TGTGCCAGCAGCCAAGAAGGGGGCCACAGCTCCTACAATGAGCAGTTCTTC.

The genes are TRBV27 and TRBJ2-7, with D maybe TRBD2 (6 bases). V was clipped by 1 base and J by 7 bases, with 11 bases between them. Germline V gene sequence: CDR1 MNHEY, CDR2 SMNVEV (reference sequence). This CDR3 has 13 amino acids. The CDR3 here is CASSLYSGGEQYF. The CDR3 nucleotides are TGTGCCAGCAGTTTATATTCCGGGGGTGAGCAGTACTTC.

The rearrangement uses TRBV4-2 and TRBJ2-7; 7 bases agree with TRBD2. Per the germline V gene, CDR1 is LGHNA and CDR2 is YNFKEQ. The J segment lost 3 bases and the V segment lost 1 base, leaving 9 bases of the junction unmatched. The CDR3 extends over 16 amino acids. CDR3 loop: CASSQVGQRGLYEQYF. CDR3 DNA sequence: TGTGCCAGCAGCCAAGTAGGTCAGCGGGGACTCTACGAGCAGTACTTC.

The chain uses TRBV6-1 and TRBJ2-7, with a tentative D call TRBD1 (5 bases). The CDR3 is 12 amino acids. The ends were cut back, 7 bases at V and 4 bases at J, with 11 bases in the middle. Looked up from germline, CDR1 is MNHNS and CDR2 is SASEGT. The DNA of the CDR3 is TGTGCCAGCAATACAGGTTATTACGAGCAGTACTTC. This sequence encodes CASNTGYYEQYF.

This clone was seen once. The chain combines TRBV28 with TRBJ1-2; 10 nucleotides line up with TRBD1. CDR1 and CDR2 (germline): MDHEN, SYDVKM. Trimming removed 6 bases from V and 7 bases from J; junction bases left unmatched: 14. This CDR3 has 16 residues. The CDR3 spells CASRSPPGQGSSGYTF. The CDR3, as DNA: TGTGCCAGCAGGTCGCCTCCGGGACAGGGGTCGTCTGGCTACACCTTC.

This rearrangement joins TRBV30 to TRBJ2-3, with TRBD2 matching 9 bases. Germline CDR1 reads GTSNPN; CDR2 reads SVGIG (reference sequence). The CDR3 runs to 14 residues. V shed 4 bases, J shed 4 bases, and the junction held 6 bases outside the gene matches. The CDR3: CAWISAGGADTQYF. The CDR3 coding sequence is TGTGCCTGGATCTCGGCGGGAGGGGCAGATACGCAGTATTTT. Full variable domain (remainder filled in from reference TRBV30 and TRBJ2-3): SQTIHQWPATLVQPVGSPLSLECTVEGTSNPNLYWYRQAAGRGLQLLFYSVGIGQISSEVPQNLSASRPQDRQFILSSKKLLLSDSGFYLCAWISAGGADTQYFGPGTRLTVL.

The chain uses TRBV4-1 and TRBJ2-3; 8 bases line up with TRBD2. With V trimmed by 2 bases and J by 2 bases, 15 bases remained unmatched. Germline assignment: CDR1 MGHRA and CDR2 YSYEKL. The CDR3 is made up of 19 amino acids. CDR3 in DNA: TGCGCCAGCAGCCAATGGGCGGGAGGAGGCGTGGGGGCCACAGATACGCAGTATTTT. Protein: CASSQWAGGGVGATDTQYF.

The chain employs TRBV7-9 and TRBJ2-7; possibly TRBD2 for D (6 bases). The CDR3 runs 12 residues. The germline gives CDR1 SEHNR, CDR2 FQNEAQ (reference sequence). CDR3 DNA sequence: TGTCAGTCGCGGGGAGAGACGGGTGAGCAGTACTTC. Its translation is CQSRGETGEQYF. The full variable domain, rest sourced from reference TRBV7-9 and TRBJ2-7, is DTGVSQNPRHKITKRGQNVTFRCDPISEHNRLYWYRQTLGQGPEFLTYFQNEAQLEKSRLLSDRFSAERPKGSFSTLEIQRTEQGDSAMYLCQSRGETGEQYFGPGTRLTVT.

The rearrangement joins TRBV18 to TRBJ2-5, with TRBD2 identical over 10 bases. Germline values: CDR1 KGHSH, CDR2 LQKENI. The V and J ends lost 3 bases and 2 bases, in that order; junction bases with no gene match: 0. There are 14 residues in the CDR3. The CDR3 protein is CASSPGLAQETQYF. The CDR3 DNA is TGTGCCAGCTCACCGGGACTAGCGCAAGAGACCCAGTACTTC.

The CDR3 DNA is TGTGCCATCAGTTCGACAGTAGGGTATGGCTACACCTTC. This sequence encodes CAISSTVGYGYTF. The chain is built from TRBV10-3 and TRBJ1-2, with a possible D match to TRBD1 (5 bases). Trimming shortened V by 5 bases and J by 5 bases, and 12 bases separated the two germline ends. Germline CDR1 reads ENHRY; CDR2 reads SYGVKD. This CDR3 has 13 residues.

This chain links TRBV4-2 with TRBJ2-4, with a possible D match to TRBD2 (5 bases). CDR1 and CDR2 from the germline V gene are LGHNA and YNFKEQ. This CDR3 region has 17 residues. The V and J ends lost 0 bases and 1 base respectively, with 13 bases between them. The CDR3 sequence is CASSQDLSSFAKNIQYF. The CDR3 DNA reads TGTGCCAGCAGCCAAGATCTCTCTAGCTTTGCCAAAAACATTCAGTACTTC.

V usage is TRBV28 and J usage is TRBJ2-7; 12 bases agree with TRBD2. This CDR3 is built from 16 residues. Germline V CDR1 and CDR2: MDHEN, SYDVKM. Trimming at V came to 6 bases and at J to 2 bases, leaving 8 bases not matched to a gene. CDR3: CASSTRTSGTPYEQYF. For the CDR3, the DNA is TGTGCCAGCAGCACCAGGACTAGCGGGACACCCTACGAGCAGTACTTC.

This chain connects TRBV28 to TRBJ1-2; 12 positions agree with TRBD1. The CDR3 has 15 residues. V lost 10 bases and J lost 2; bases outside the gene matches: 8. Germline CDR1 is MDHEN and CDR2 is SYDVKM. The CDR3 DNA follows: TGTGCCATTGGGACAGGGGGCGCGGAGAACTATGGCTACACCTTC. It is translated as CAIGTGGAENYGYTF.

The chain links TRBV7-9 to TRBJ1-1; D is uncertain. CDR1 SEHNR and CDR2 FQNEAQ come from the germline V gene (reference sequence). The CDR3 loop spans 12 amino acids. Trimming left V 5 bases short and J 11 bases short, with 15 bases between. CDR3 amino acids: CASSIGRERAFF. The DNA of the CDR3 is TGTGCCAGCAGCATCGGACGGGAGAGGGCTTTCTTT.

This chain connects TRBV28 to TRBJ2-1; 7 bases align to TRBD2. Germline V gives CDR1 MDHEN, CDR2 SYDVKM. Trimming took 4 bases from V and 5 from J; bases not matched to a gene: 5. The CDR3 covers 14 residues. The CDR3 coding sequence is TGTGCCAGCAGTTCACTAGCGCTCCACAATGAGCAGTTCTTC. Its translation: CASSSLALHNEQFF.

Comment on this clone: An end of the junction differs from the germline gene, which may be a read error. The CDR3: CASSLTSGNAGELFF. As DNA, the CDR3 is TGTGCCAGCAGCTTGACTAGCGGGAACGCCGGGGAGCTGTTTTTT. This chain uses TRBV7-3 with TRBJ2-2, with 11 positions matching TRBD2. Germline assignment: CDR1 SGHTA and CDR2 FQGTGA. The CDR3 extends over 15 amino acids.